This TCR beta chain comes out of a study of metastatic and nonmetastatic thyroid tumors. In the study overall: Across blood and tumor or nodule tissue, repertoires from malignant and benign thyroid patients were compared with one another.

Germline V gives CDR1 LNHDA, CDR2 SQIVND (reference sequence). V gave up 4 bases and J gave up 0 bases; unmatched junction bases: 6. The CDR3 spans 16 residues. With regard to this clone: Its antigen is undetermined.

Each patient went into thyroid surgery without having received any treatment. Findings and caveats of the study: Malignant tumors reportedly showed significantly higher TCR beta diversity than benign nodules in both blood and tumor.

In the original processing: CDR3 was compared across clinicopathological groups, and the resulting differences were used to build a distant-metastasis classifier for papillary thyroid cancer. TCRdb re-called clones from the PCR reads using MiXCR. TCRdb, rather than the study authors, made the V and J calls. The top ten clones hold about 11% of a sample with tens of thousands of clones, more than 9.5% of them seen once. What was sequenced was blood. V is TRBV19 and J is TRBJ1-1; 9 nucleotides align to TRBD1. The clonotype originates from a female donor with papillary thyroid cancer or a benign thyroid nodule (not recorded which). Some clones in this sample may be carry-over from other donors' samples. The DNA of the CDR3 is TGTGCCAGTAGTACTCTACAGGGGGCGATGAACACTGAAGCTTTCTTT. It specifies CASSTLQGAMNTEAFF.